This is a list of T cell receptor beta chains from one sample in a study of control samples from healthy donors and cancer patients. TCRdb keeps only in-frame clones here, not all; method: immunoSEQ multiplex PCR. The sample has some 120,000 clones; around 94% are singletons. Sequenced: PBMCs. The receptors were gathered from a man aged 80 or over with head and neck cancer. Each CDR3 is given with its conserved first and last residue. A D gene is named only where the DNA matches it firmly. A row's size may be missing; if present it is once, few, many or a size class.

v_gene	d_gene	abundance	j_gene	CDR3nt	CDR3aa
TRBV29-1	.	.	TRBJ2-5	TGCAGCGCTGGGATGGGAGAGACCCAGTACTTC	CSAGMGETQYF
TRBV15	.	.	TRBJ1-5	TGTGCCACCAGCAGACTGGACGGTGACAATCAGCCCCAGCATTTT	CATSRLDGDNQPQHF
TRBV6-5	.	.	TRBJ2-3	TGTGCCAGCAGTTACACGATAGACAGGGAGGGATATACGCAGTATTTT	CASSYTIDREGYTQYF
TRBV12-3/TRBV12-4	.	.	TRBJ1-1	TGTGCCAGCAGCGGTGACAGGAACACTGAAGCTTTCTTT	CASSGDRNTEAFF
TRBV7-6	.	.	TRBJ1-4	TGTGCCAGCAGCTCTACACAGGGTGTTAATGAAAAACTGTTTTTT	CASSSTQGVNEKLFF
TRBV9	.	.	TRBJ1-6	TGTGCCAGCAGCTCCTTTCGAAGGGACGGCGGTTCACCCCTCCACTTT	CASSSFRRDGGSPLHF
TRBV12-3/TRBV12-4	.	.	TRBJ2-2	TGTGCCAGCAGTCTACGGGACGCCGGGGAGCTGTTTTTT	CASSLRDAGELFF
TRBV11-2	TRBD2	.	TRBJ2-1	TGTGCCAGCAGCTTAAATGTAGCGGGCAATGAGCAGTTCTTC	CASSLNVAGNEQFF
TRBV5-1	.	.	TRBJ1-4	TGCGCCAGCAGCCCAGGGGAAATTGTTGAAAAACTGTTTTTT	CASSPGEIVEKLFF
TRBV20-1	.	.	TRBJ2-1	TGCAGTGCCCCTGTCCGCGATGAGCAGTTCTTC	CSAPVRDEQFF
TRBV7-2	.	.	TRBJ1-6	TGTGCCAGCAGCTCGTTCCCGGGACCCCGTCGGAATTCACCCCTCCACTTT	CASSSFPGPRRNSPLHF
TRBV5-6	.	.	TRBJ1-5	TGTGCCAGCAGCACTCAGGCGGGCGGGGGCTTTAGCAATCAGCCCCAGCATTTT	CASSTQAGGGFSNQPQHF
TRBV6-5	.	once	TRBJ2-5	TGTGCCAGCAACCCAGGCGGCCTCCAAGAGACCCAGTACTTC	CASNPGGLQETQYF
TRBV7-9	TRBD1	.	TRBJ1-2	TGTGCCAGCAGCTCTTTCAGGGGGCTCGGTGGCTACACCTTC	CASSSFRGLGGYTF
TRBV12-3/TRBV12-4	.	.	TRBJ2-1	TGTGCCAGCCGCTTGGGGGTATACAATGAGCAGTTCTTC	CASRLGVYNEQFF
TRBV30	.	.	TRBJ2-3	TGTGCCTGGAGTGTACGCGGAGATACGCAGTATTTT	CAWSVRGDTQYF
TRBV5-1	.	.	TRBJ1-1	TGCGCCAGCAGCTGGCAGGGCTACACTGAAGCTTTCTTT	CASSWQGYTEAFF
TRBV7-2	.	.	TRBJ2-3	TGTGCCAGCAGCTTAAGGGACTCCAGCACAGATACGCAGTATTTT	CASSLRDSSTDTQYF
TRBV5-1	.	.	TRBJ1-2	TGCGCCAGCAGCACGACCCCCGGGACAATAGGGGCTTATGGCTACACCTTC	CASSTTPGTIGAYGYTF
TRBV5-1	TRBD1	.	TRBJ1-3	TGCGCCAGCAGCCCCACCGGGACAGAAAACACCATATATTTT	CASSPTGTENTIYF
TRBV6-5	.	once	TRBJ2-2	TGTGCCACCGGAGGGACTCCCCATGCCGGGGAGCTGTTTTTT	CATGGTPHAGELFF
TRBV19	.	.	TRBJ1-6	TGTGCCAGTAGTGGACTGGCTAGCTCCTATAATTCACCCCTCCACTTT	CASSGLASSYNSPLHF
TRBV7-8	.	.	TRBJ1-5	TGTGCCAGCAGCTCAGAACAGGGAAATCAGCCCCAGCATTTT	CASSSEQGNQPQHF
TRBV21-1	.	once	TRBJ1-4	TGTGCCAGAACAGGGAGTGGTGAAAAACTGTTTTTT	CARTGSGEKLFF
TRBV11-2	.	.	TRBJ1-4	TGTGCCAGCAGCTTAGCAGGGGCGGGTAATGAAAAACTGTTTTTT	CASSLAGAGNEKLFF
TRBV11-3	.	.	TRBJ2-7	TGTGCCAGCAGCTCGGACCATTTCTCATGGCGGTACTTC	CASSSDHFSWRYF
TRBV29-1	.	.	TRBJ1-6	TGCAGCGTTGCTGGGACACCGGATTCACCCCTCCACTTT	CSVAGTPDSPLHF
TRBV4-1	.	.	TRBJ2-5	TGCGCCAGCAGCCAAGTCGGGCGGGAGACCCAGTACTTC	CASSQVGRETQYF
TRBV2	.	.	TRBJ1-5	TGTGCCAGCAGTGAAGCCAAAGGGGCTAGCAATCAGCCCCAGCATTTT	CASSEAKGASNQPQHF
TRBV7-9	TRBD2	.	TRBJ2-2	TGTGCCAGCAGCACTAGCGGGAAACACACCGGGGAGCTGTTTTTT	CASSTSGKHTGELFF
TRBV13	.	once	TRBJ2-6	TGTGCCAGCAGCCCGTCTTACAGGGCGGTGGCCCGCTCTGGGGCCAACGTCCTGACTTTC	CASSPSYRAVARSGANVLTF
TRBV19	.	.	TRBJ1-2	TGTGCCAGTAGGTTACAGGGTCGTAATGGCTACACCTTC	CASRLQGRNGYTF
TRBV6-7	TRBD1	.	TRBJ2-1	TGTGCCAGCAGACCGGACAGGGGACCCTACAATGAGCAGTTCTTC	CASRPDRGPYNEQFF
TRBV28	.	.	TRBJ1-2	TGTGCCAGCAGTCAACCTCAGGGTTGGGGAAATGGCTACACCTTC	CASSQPQGWGNGYTF
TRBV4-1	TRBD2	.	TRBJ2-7	TGCGCCAGCAGCGGGACTAGCGGGAGCTACGAGCAGTACTTC	CASSGTSGSYEQYF
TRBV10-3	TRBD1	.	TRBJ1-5	TGTGCCATCAGCAAGGACAGGGGGGGGCAGCCCCAGCATTTT	CAISKDRGGQPQHF
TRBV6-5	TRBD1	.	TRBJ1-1	TGTGCCAGCAGCAGACAGGGGAACACTGAAGCTTTCTTT	CASSRQGNTEAFF
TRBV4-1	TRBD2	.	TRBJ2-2	TGCGCCAGCAGGCCGCTAGCGGGGGGACGAATTAACACCGGGGAGCTGTTTTTT	CASRPLAGGRINTGELFF
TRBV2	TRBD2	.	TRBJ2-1	TGTGCCAGCAGTTGGGAGGGACCCAATGAGCAGTTCTTC	CASSWEGPNEQFF
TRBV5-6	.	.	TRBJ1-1	TGTGCCAGCAGCCGTTGGGCGAACACTGAAGCTTTCTTT	CASSRWANTEAFF
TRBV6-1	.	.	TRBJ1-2	TGTGCCAGCAGTGGCCCCCTTGGAGTCCCCGATGGCTACACCTTC	CASSGPLGVPDGYTF
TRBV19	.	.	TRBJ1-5	TGTGCCAGTAGTATTTTCCCAGAGGGCAATCAGCCCCAGCATTTT	CASSIFPEGNQPQHF
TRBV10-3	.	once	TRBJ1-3	TGTGCCATCAGTGAGTCGACAACGAACAGGCCCTACTCTGGAAACACCATATATTTT	CAISESTTNRPYSGNTIYF